This TCR beta chain stems from a study of identical twins. TCRdb independently ran MiXCR on the 5' RACE reads; one entry per CDR3 protein. The data hold a few hundred thousand distinct CDR3 sequences, with less than 20% observed a single time. This CDR3 is built from 16 residues. Germline-derived CDR1 and CDR2 are SGHRS and YFSETQ. The trim removed 1 base at V and 7 bases at J, leaving 5 bases unmatched. This clonotype was recorded a few times. Its antigen is not known. Findings of the study overall: Low generation probability was overrepresented in out-of-frame alpha sequences shared by twins. Abundant cord blood beta clonotypes carried fewer insertions; memory repertoires showed none.

The TCR comes from a man aged 50 to 59 in good health. V gene TRBV5-1 combines with J gene TRBJ2-1; 13 positions match TRBD2. The sequenced sample was naive T cells sorted from blood. CDR3 sequence (DNA): TGCGCCAGCAGCTTGCCCCCGGGACTAGCGGGAAATGAGCAGTTCTTC. The encoded protein is CASSLPPGLAGNEQFF.